Each of the 26 T cell receptor beta chains below was sequenced from the same sample in a study of blood T cell repertoires in COVID-19 (dated by TCRdb to the early 2020s). The library was obtained by the immunoSEQ multiplex PCR assay. TCRdb stores this immuneACCESS table with in-frame sequences only. Part of the clones is absent; in the studies checked, under half of the shortfall reflects unresolved V genes, and no reason is known for the rest. This sample comprises some 200,000 clones, more than 75% of them detected only once. The top ten clonotypes cover 7% to 9% of the sample. Sequencing was carried out using PBMCs or T cells enriched from blood (not recorded which). The receptors stem from a man aged 30 to 39 in a cohort exposed to, infected with or recovered from COVID-19 (not recorded which).

The chain couples TRBV6-5 to TRBJ2-1; TRBD2 agrees at 7 bases. CDR3 length: 15 amino acids. V trimming: 7 bases; J trimming: 7 bases; junction bases outside the gene matches: 13. The germline gives CDR1 MNHEY, CDR2 SVGAGI. CDR3 nucleotide sequence: TGTGCCAGCACCTTGGGAGGGCCTAGCGGAAATGAGCAGTTCTTC. Amino acid sequence: CASTLGGPSGNEQFF.

The chain carries TRBV7-6 and TRBJ2-5, with D uncertain. CDR3 length: 13 residues. The germline CDR1 and CDR2 sequences are SGHVS and FNYEAQ. Trimming removed 4 bases from V and 5 bases from J, with 11 bases in between. CDR3 sequence: CASSSGRGETQYF. Here the CDR3 DNA reads TGTGCCAGCAGCTCCGGTCGCGGCGAGACCCAGTACTTC.

As regards this clone: Other nucleotide sequences from this sample produce the same CDR3. The V gene is TRBV28, the J gene TRBJ2-7, with TRBD2 identical over 8 bases. Germline assignment: CDR1 MDHEN and CDR2 SYDVKM. The ends lost 3 bases at V and 4 bases at J; junction bases unmatched: 11. CDR3 length: 16 residues. CDR3 nucleotides: TGTGCCAGCAGTTTCCGGACCAGCGGGAGAACATACGAGCAGTACTTC. This codes for CASSFRTSGRTYEQYF. Full variable domain (outside the CDR3, taken from reference TRBV28 and TRBJ2-7): DVKVTQSSRYLVKRTGEKVFLECVQDMDHENMFWYRQDPGLGLRLIYFSYDVKMKEKGDIPEGYSVSREKKERFSLILESASTNQTSMYLCASSFRTSGRTYEQYFGPGTRLTVT.

The chain links TRBV6-5 to TRBJ1-2; 7 bases align to TRBD1. The CDR3 is 13 residues long. The germline gives CDR1 MNHEY, CDR2 SVGAGI. J lost 0 bases, V lost 6 bases, and 1 base had no gene match. In nucleotides, the CDR3 is TGTGCCAGCAGAGGGACAGCTAACTATGGCTACACCTTC. Protein: CASRGTANYGYTF.

The CDR3 here is CASSLVAGSTDTQYF. For the CDR3, the DNA is TGTGCCAGCAGCTTAGTAGCGGGAAGCACAGATACGCAGTATTTT. J is TRBJ2-3 and V is TRBV7-2; 8 nucleotides align to TRBD2. The germline gives CDR1 SGHTA, CDR2 FQGNSA. The CDR3 consists of 15 residues. Unmatched junction bases numbered 0, after V lost 1 base and J lost 0 bases.

The V call is TRBV24-1, the J call TRBJ2-7; TRBD1 aligns across 7 bases. With 4 bases clipped from V and 5 bases from J, the junction kept 4 bases outside the gene matches. The germline V gene encodes CDR1 KGHDR and CDR2 SFDVKD. The CDR3 is made up of 13 amino acids. CDR3 loop: CATSEHRGDEQYF. The CDR3 coding sequence is TGTGCCACCAGTGAACACAGGGGAGACGAGCAGTACTTC.

V usage is TRBV6-2 or TRBV6-3 and J usage is TRBJ1-5; 8 nucleotides agree with TRBD1. CDR3 length equals 15 residues. J lost 3 bases, V lost 5 bases, and 6 bases had no gene match. Germline values: CDR1 MNHEY, CDR2 SVGEGT. The CDR3 is CASSGDRSHNQPQHF. The CDR3 DNA follows: TGTGCCAGCAGTGGGGACAGGAGTCACAATCAGCCCCAGCATTTT.

This sequence joins TRBV11-2 and TRBJ2-1; TRBD2 aligns across 8 bases. CDR3 length: 15 residues. Looked up from germline, CDR1 is SGHAT and CDR2 is FQNNGV. V lost 2 bases, J lost 4 bases, and 4 bases stayed unmatched. The CDR3 DNA sequence: TGTGCCAGCAGCTTAAAACTAGCGGTGTACAATGAGCAGTTCTTC. Translating it yields CASSLKLAVYNEQFF.

The chain joins TRBV27 to TRBJ1-2; D may be TRBD1 (6 bases). Deletions cut 3 bases from V and 0 bases from J, with 14 bases between. The CDR3 covers 16 residues. Germline assignment: CDR1 MNHEY and CDR2 SMNVEV (reference sequence). The CDR3 here is CASSFSRGGSNYGYTF. The CDR3 region has the DNA TGTGCCAGCAGTTTCTCCAGGGGAGGGTCTAACTATGGCTACACCTTC.

This clone has only one observation. The chain carries TRBV19 and TRBJ1-2; tentative D call: TRBD1 (5 bases). V dropped 4 bases and J dropped 2 bases, with 11 bases sitting between them. Germline V lookup: CDR1 LNHDA, CDR2 SQIVND (reference sequence). This CDR3 region has 14 residues. The DNA of the CDR3 is TGTGCCAGTAGTAGAGGCCGGGGGAACTATGGCTACACCTTC. This translates into CASSRGRGNYGYTF.

The CDR3 loop is CASSQGGHPEIYGYTF. The CDR3 bases are TGTGCCAGCAGCCAAGGGGGGCATCCCGAGATCTATGGCTACACCTTC. The chain combines TRBV3-1 (or the pseudogene TRBV3-2) with TRBJ1-2, with a possible D match to TRBD1 (6 bases). Looked up from germline, CDR1 is LGHDT and CDR2 is YNNKEL (reference sequence). V lost 1 base to trimming and J lost 4 bases, with 16 bases between them. CDR3 length: 16 amino acids.

The chain carries TRBV10-3 and TRBJ2-1; TRBD2 agrees at 14 bases. Germline CDR1 ENHRY, CDR2 SYGVKD. Trimming removed 6 bases from V and 3 bases from J; junction bases left unmatched: 16. This CDR3 comprises 20 residues. CDR3 coding DNA: TGTGCCATCAGGGGACTAGCGGGAGAAGAGGGGTTCGGCTACTACAATGAGCAGTTCTTC. Its protein is CAIRGLAGEEGFGYYNEQFF.

This chain connects TRBV14 to TRBJ1-4; D unresolved. The CDR3 sequence is 14 residues long. V was trimmed by 1 base and J by 5 bases, leaving 8 bases between them. Germline V lookup: CDR1 SGHDN, CDR2 FVKESK. For the CDR3, the DNA is TGTGCCAGCAGCCAAGTTCGGCGGAATGAAAAACTGTTTTTT. Protein sequence: CASSQVRRNEKLFF. The full variable domain, in which reference TRBV14 and TRBJ1-4 provide the parts outside the CDR3, is EAGVTQFPSHSVIEKGQTVTLRCDPISGHDNLYWYRRVMGKEIKFLLHFVKESKQDESGMPNNRFLAERTGGTYSTLKVQPAELEDSGVYFCASSQVRRNEKLFFGSGTQLSVL.

This rearrangement joins TRBV9 to TRBJ2-3, with 13 nucleotides matching TRBD2. V shed 0 bases, J shed 4 bases, and the junction held 8 bases outside the gene matches. The CDR3 is 18 amino acids. The germline CDR1 and CDR2 sequences are SGDLS and YYNGEE. CDR3 in amino acids: CASSVATSGRAQPDTQYF. DNA for the CDR3: TGTGCCAGCAGCGTAGCAACTAGCGGGAGGGCCCAGCCAGATACGCAGTATTTT.

Only one count was recorded for this clone. V gene TRBV6-6 combines with J gene TRBJ2-1; 7 bases line up with TRBD2. J gave up 8 bases and V 6 bases, and 10 bases lay outside the gene matches. This CDR3 region has 14 residues. Per germline, CDR1 MNHNY and CDR2 SVGAGI (reference sequence). DNA for the CDR3: TGTGCCAGCAGGGGGGAGGGAGTGGTAGATGAGCAGTTCTTC. As protein: CASRGEGVVDEQFF.

The V and J genes are TRBV5-1 and TRBJ2-2; possible D gene TRBD2, 5 bases. The CDR3 spans 15 residues. The germline V and J ends were trimmed by 4 bases and 0 bases, with 10 bases remaining between them. The germline V gene has CDR1 SGHRS and CDR2 YFSETQ. The CDR3 spells CASSGRTANTGELFF. As DNA, the CDR3 is TGCGCCAGCAGCGGGAGAACGGCGAACACCGGGGAGCTGTTTTTT.

The chain links TRBV19 to TRBJ2-3, with a tentative D call TRBD1 (6 bases). CDR3 length: 15 amino acids. The V end was cut by 9 bases, the J end by 0 bases, with 16 bases between. Germline values: CDR1 LNHDA, CDR2 SQIVND (reference sequence). This chain's CDR3 is CASHTGSGSTDTQYF. The DNA for the CDR3 is TGTGCCAGCCATACAGGGAGCGGTAGCACAGATACGCAGTATTTT.

V usage is TRBV15 and J usage is TRBJ2-7; 8 positions match TRBD1. V was pared by 3 bases and J by 2 bases, with 6 bases of the junction left unmatched. CDR1 is LNHNV and CDR2 is YYDKDF in the germline V gene (reference sequence). This CDR3 has 15 amino acids. CDR3: CATSSPMGQAYEQYF. CDR3 nucleotide sequence: TGTGCCACCAGCAGCCCGATGGGACAGGCCTACGAGCAGTACTTC. Full variable domain (rest looked up from reference TRBV15 and TRBJ2-7): DAMVIQNPRYQVTQFGKPVTLSCSQTLNHNVMYWYQQKSSQAPKLLFHYYDKDFNNEADTPDNFQSRRPNTSFCFLDIRSPGLGDTAMYLCATSSPMGQAYEQYFGPGTRLTVT.

The chain employs TRBV5-6 and TRBJ2-1, with TRBD2 matching 8 bases. Trimming cost V 4 bases and J 9 bases; bases outside gene matches: 6. The germline V gene encodes CDR1 SGHDT and CDR2 YYEEEE. The CDR3 totals 13 residues. The CDR3 DNA reads TGTGCCAGCAGCGCAGCGGGAGTCGCTGAGCAGTTCTTC. Encoded protein: CASSAAGVAEQFF.

The rearrangement links TRBV5-1 to TRBJ2-2, with 7 nucleotides matching TRBD1. Trimming at V came to 2 bases and at J to 6 bases, leaving 7 bases not matched to a gene. The CDR3 covers 15 residues. The germline V gene has CDR1 SGHRS and CDR2 YFSETQ. The CDR3 nucleotides are TGCGCCAGCAGCTTCGGAGACAGGGAAGCCGGGGAGCTGTTTTTT. Protein: CASSFGDREAGELFF.

This rearrangement joins TRBV19 to TRBJ1-2; TRBD1 matches 7 bases. Germline V CDR1 and CDR2: LNHDA, SQIVND (reference sequence). CDR3 length: 14 amino acids. V dropped 6 bases and J dropped 4; count of bases not matched to a gene: 8. The DNA for the CDR3 is TGTGCCAGTAGCCAGACAGGGTCTGGCTATGGCTACACCTTC. Translating gives CASSQTGSGYGYTF.

This rearrangement joins TRBV2 to TRBJ1-2; D might be TRBD1 (5 bases). CDR3 length: 13 residues. V shed 3 bases and J shed 4 bases, with 9 bases lying between them. From germline, CDR1 is SNHLY and CDR2 FYNNEI. CDR3 amino acids: CASSDQGSYGYTF. Here the CDR3 DNA reads TGTGCCAGCAGTGATCAGGGCAGCTATGGCTACACCTTC.

The chain joins TRBV5-6 to TRBJ2-3, with 7 bases lining up with TRBD1. The CDR3 totals 12 residues. The trim removed 3 bases at V and 10 bases at J, leaving 5 bases unmatched. Germline V gene data show CDR1 as SGHDT and CDR2 as YYEEEE. CDR3 in DNA: TGTGCCAGCAGCTACCCGACAGGGTCGCAGTATTTT. Translation: CASSYPTGSQYF.

The sample holds many counts of this clone. This chain joins TRBV7-2 and TRBJ2-3, with 12 bases aligning to TRBD2. Germline V gene sequence: CDR1 SGHTA, CDR2 FQGNSA. V trimming: 3 bases; J trimming: 4 bases; junction bases outside the gene matches: 8. The CDR3 is made up of 17 amino acids. CDR3 amino acids: CASSFLLAGGRSDTQYF. The CDR3 DNA reads as TGTGCCAGCAGCTTTTTACTAGCGGGAGGAAGGTCAGATACGCAGTATTTT.

The chain joins TRBV6-5 to TRBJ2-7; a weak D match, TRBD1 (6 bases). The CDR3 sequence is 12 residues long. Germline V lookup: CDR1 MNHEY, CDR2 SVGAGI. Trimming pared 2 bases from V and 7 bases from J, leaving 9 bases between. CDR3 nucleotide sequence: TGTGCCAGCAGTTACCAGGGGAATGAGCAGTACTTC. Translated: CASSYQGNEQYF.

This chain links TRBV9 with TRBJ2-2; tentatively, D is TRBD2 (6 bases). The CDR3 runs to 16 residues. Germline V gene sequence: CDR1 SGDLS, CDR2 YYNGEE. V gave up 0 bases and J gave up 9 bases, with 18 bases separating them. The CDR3 sequence: CASSVATGLAGRELFF. CDR3 DNA sequence: TGTGCCAGCAGCGTAGCTACGGGACTTGCGGGGCGGGAGCTGTTTTTT. The full variable domain, with the rest looked up from reference TRBV9 and TRBJ2-2, is DSGVTQTPKHLITATGQRVTLRCSPRSGDLSVYWYQQSLDQGLQFLIQYYNGEERAKGNILERFSAQQFPDLHSELNLSSLELGDSALYFCASSVATGLAGRELFFGEGSRLTVL.